This T cell receptor beta chain came from a study of regulatory and conventional T cells in RAG deficiency. Study-level points and caveats: Patient subsets had shorter CDR3s; Omenn Treg-Tconv overlap exceeded 75%. These Omenn syndrome Treg sorts may hold peripherally activated cells instead. Treg unique TCR beta sequences were 90 to 100-fold fewer in Omenn syndrome and CID/AS patients than controls.

Germline loops: CDR1 GTSNPN, CDR2 SVGIG (reference sequence). The CDR3 contains 15 residues. The J segment lost 11 bases and the V segment lost 6 bases, leaving 16 bases of the junction unmatched. Clones were read by immunoSEQ multiplex PCR, and TCRdb kept only the in-frame ones, dropping some. The table shows approximately 35,000 clones, with around 76% occurring only once. Worth noting for this clone: Its target is unknown.

Conventional CD4+ T cells were sorted from blood as CD25-low CD127-high cells. These data were likewise used in another study, on regulatory T cells. In that study: Amplification used 52 TRBV primers and 13 TRBJ primers. In patients, unique TRB V-J pairs were restricted and V/J usage skewed, especially in Tregs.

J is TRBJ2-1 and V is TRBV30; the match to TRBD2 covers 10 bases. Sequencing input: CD4+ effector T cells sorted from blood. The sequence came from a human donor in good health. The CDR3 sequence: CACQTLSGGPLKQFF. Written as DNA, the CDR3 is TGTGCCTGCCAAACCCTTAGCGGGGGGCCTCTAAAGCAGTTCTTC.